The T cell receptor (beta chain) described here comes from a study of blood T cell repertoires in COVID-19. V shed 1 base, J shed 8 bases, and the junction held 16 bases outside the gene matches. Per the germline V gene, CDR1 is SGHRS and CDR2 is YFSETQ. This CDR3 is built from 17 residues. Profiling relied on immunoSEQ multiplex PCR, and the TCRdb table lists in-frame clones only, not all of them. Of approximately 240,000 clones listed, about 89% were seen once; the top ten hold approximately 2%. V usage is TRBV5-1 and J usage is TRBJ1-1, with 8 bases matching TRBD1. Sample: PBMCs or T cells enriched from blood (not recorded which). This TCR was recovered from a woman aged 18-29 years who had recovered from COVID-19. The CDR3 sequence is CASSLRISRQGTIEAFF. The CDR3 DNA reads as TGCGCCAGCAGCTTGAGGATTTCGAGACAGGGGACGATCGAAGCTTTCTTT.